This T cell receptor beta chain was captured by sequencing in a study of T cell repertoires in cytomegalovirus infection. TCRdb re-analysed the reads in MiXCR, keeping a single row per CDR3 protein. The sample gives some 160,000 distinct CDR3 sequences, 15% to 20% of which show up once; around a sixth is in the top ten. The V gene lost 0 bases and the J gene lost 10 bases, with 18 bases spanning the gap. This CDR3 contains 15 residues. Germline-derived CDR1 and CDR2 are MDHEN and SYDVKM. This clonotype showed up just a few times. The TCR comes from a human donor in good health (CMV status not recorded). Some clones in this sample may be carry-over from other donors' samples. V gene TRBV28 combines with J gene TRBJ1-1, with D perhaps matching TRBD1 (6 bases). Sequences were obtained from CD8+ T cells from PBMCs. Here the CDR3 reads CASSLWRGAQFGAFF. CDR3 in DNA: TGTGCCAGCAGTTTATGGCGGGGGGCGCAGTTTGGAGCTTTCTTT.